A single sample is the source of the 17 T cell receptor beta chains below, sequenced in a study of identifying expanded T cells in peripheral blood. Data came from immunoSEQ multiplex PCR; TCRdb stores just in-frame clones and leaves some out. The data contain some 100,000 clones, around 90% of them singletons. The sample consisted of blood. The receptors were gathered from a person aged 18 to 75 in good health.

This chain uses TRBV6-6 with TRBJ1-5; D remains ambiguous. V was pared by 1 base and J by 1 base, with 5 bases between. The CDR3 runs to 14 residues. Germline V gene sequence: CDR1 MNHNY, CDR2 SVGAGI (reference sequence). Here the CDR3 DNA reads TGTGCCAGCAGTTACTTAGAAAGCAATCAGCCCCAGCATTTT. It encodes CASSYLESNQPQHF.

The chain has TRBV4-3 and TRBJ2-1, with 7 bases matching TRBD1. The trim removed 4 bases at V and 9 bases at J, leaving 9 bases unmatched. Germline V gives CDR1 LGHNA, CDR2 YSLEER. The CDR3 spans 14 residues. The CDR3 loop is CASSLDSRDSEQFF. The CDR3, as DNA: TGCGCCAGCAGCCTAGATTCAAGGGACAGTGAGCAGTTCTTC.

This clone was counted between two and nine times. The V and J genes are TRBV27 and TRBJ1-6, with D possibly being TRBD1 (5 bases). CDR1 and CDR2 (germline): MNHEY, SMNVEV (reference sequence). This CDR3 contains 15 residues. V lost 0 bases and J 7 bases, leaving 10 bases between the germline ends. The CDR3 DNA is TGTGCCAGCAGTTTATCACTCAGGGTAAATTCACCCCTCCACTTT. It encodes CASSLSLRVNSPLHF.

The V call is TRBV7-9, the J call TRBJ2-3, with TRBD2 as a possible D gene (5 bases). Germline CDR1 reads SEHNR; CDR2 reads FQNEAQ (reference sequence). This CDR3 has 14 amino acids. The ends were cut back, 6 bases at V and 3 bases at J, with 13 bases in the middle. The CDR3 loop is CASRKGARTDTQYF. DNA for the CDR3: TGTGCCAGCAGGAAGGGAGCCAGAACAGATACGCAGTATTTT.

The CDR3 protein is CASTSRGLWSEKLFF. The CDR3 DNA is TGTGCCAGCACGAGCCGGGGGCTGTGGAGTGAAAAACTGTTTTTT. The chain couples TRBV6-5 to TRBJ1-4, with a weak D call TRBD1 (6 bases). From germline, CDR1 is MNHEY and CDR2 SVGAGI. V was clipped by 7 bases and J by 7 bases, with 19 bases between them. The CDR3 loop spans 15 amino acids.

The chain joins TRBV6-5 to TRBJ1-1; 12 bases match TRBD1. CDR1 is MNHEY, CDR2 SVGAGI, per germline. This CDR3 comprises 13 residues. V shed 8 bases and J 11 bases; nucleotides not matched to a gene: 9. Written as DNA, the CDR3 is TGTGCCAGCCGCCGGGACAGGGGGCTTCGGGCTTTCTTT. This codes for CASRRDRGLRAFF.

This clone was observed a handful of times. This rearrangement joins TRBV19 to TRBJ1-5; the D is unclear. V lost 1 base and J 11 bases, leaving 6 bases between the germline ends. The CDR3 is made up of 11 amino acids. Germline V CDR1 and CDR2: LNHDA, SQIVND (reference sequence). The CDR3 DNA reads TGTGCCAGTAGTATAGGGGTAGCCCAGCATTTT. Its translation: CASSIGVAQHF.

V and J are TRBV7-9 and TRBJ2-2; D is perhaps TRBD1 (6 bases). Germline-derived CDR1 and CDR2 are SEHNR and FQNEAQ (reference sequence). V lost 0 bases, J lost 1 base, and 9 bases lay in between. This CDR3 region has 16 residues. CDR3 loop: CASSLAGGRNTGELFF. The CDR3 DNA reads TGTGCCAGCAGCTTAGCAGGGGGAAGGAACACCGGGGAGCTGTTTTTT.

This clone has just one count. The chain's CDR3 is CASRRQGPQPYEQYF. CDR3 DNA: TGTGCCAGCAGGAGACAGGGGCCGCAACCTTACGAGCAGTACTTC. This sequence joins TRBV27 and TRBJ2-7; TRBD1 matches 8 bases. Trimming removed 6 bases from V and 4 bases from J; junction bases left unmatched: 11. The germline gives CDR1 MNHEY, CDR2 SMNVEV (reference sequence). CDR3 size: 15 residues.

This clone was counted only a few times. This chain links TRBV5-1 with TRBJ2-3; TRBD2 is a possible D gene (5 bases). The CDR3 totals 15 residues. From germline, CDR1 is SGHRS and CDR2 YFSETQ. V dropped 5 bases and J dropped 0 bases, with 13 bases sitting between them. DNA of the CDR3: TGCGCCAGCAGGGCAGGAGCGGTTAGCACAGATACGCAGTATTTT. This sequence encodes CASRAGAVSTDTQYF.

The chain is built from TRBV19 and TRBJ1-5, with D hard to call. The V gene's germline CDR1 is LNHDA and CDR2 SQIVND (reference sequence). The CDR3 contains 12 residues. Trimming stripped 8 bases from V and 3 bases from J, with 8 bases between. The CDR3 region is CASGPFNQPQHF. CDR3 nucleotide sequence: TGTGCCAGTGGTCCTTTCAATCAGCCCCAGCATTTT.

The rearrangement uses TRBV6-5 and TRBJ1-5; D remains unclear. The germline V and J ends were trimmed by 6 bases and 0 bases, with 6 bases remaining between them. Germline lookup yields CDR1 MNHEY and CDR2 SVGAGI. The CDR3 totals 13 residues. CDR3 region: CASRPFSNQPQHF. The CDR3 DNA sequence: TGTGCCAGCAGACCTTTTAGCAATCAGCCCCAGCATTTT.

The genes are TRBV19 and TRBJ1-2, with TRBD1 as a possible D gene (6 bases). The germline V gene has CDR1 LNHDA and CDR2 SQIVND (reference sequence). The CDR3 totals 16 residues. The V end was cut by 9 bases, the J end by 2 bases, with 22 bases between. CDR3 amino acids: CASRDIVMGHNYGYTF. The DNA of the CDR3 is TGTGCCAGCCGGGACATTGTAATGGGACACAACTATGGCTACACCTTC. Supplemented by reference TRBV19 and TRBJ1-2, the full variable domain reads DGGITQSPKYLFRKEGQNVTLSCEQNLNHDAMYWYRQDPGQGLRLIYYSQIVNDFQKGDIAEGYSVSREKKESFPLTVTSAQKNPTAFYLCASRDIVMGHNYGYTFGSGTRLTVV.

The chain couples TRBV6-5 to TRBJ1-1; possibly TRBD1 for D (6 bases). CDR3 size: 13 residues. Between the trimmed V and J ends, which lost 6 bases and 0 bases, there was a span of 8 bases. Germline-derived CDR1 and CDR2 are MNHEY and SVGAGI. Here the CDR3 reads CASRGQLNTEAFF. CDR3 in DNA: TGTGCCAGCAGAGGACAGCTGAACACTGAAGCTTTCTTT.

The chain joins TRBV10-3 to TRBJ2-5; a weak D match, TRBD1 (6 bases). With 6 bases removed from V and 5 bases from J, the gap between germline ends came to 13 bases. The CDR3 has 13 residues. From germline, CDR1 is ENHRY and CDR2 SYGVKD. CDR3 protein: CAIRTGEAETQYF. The CDR3 nucleotides read TGTGCCATCAGGACAGGAGAGGCGGAGACCCAGTACTTC.

The chain links TRBV28 to TRBJ1-5, with D maybe TRBD1 (6 bases). The CDR3 loop spans 14 amino acids. With 7 bases removed from V and 1 base from J, the gap between germline ends came to 11 bases. CDR1 MDHEN and CDR2 SYDVKM come from the germline V gene. CDR3 sequence: CASNRGISNQPQHF. CDR3 sequence (DNA): TGTGCCAGCAATAGGGGGATAAGCAATCAGCCCCAGCATTTT.

The chain links TRBV5-1 to TRBJ2-7; possibly TRBD1 for D (6 bases). Deletions cut 0 bases from V and 0 bases from J, with 7 bases between. This CDR3 region has 14 residues. The germline V gene has CDR1 SGHRS and CDR2 YFSETQ. The CDR3 coding sequence is TGCGCCAGCAGCTTGGAACAGGGCTCCTACGAGCAGTACTTC. It specifies CASSLEQGSYEQYF.